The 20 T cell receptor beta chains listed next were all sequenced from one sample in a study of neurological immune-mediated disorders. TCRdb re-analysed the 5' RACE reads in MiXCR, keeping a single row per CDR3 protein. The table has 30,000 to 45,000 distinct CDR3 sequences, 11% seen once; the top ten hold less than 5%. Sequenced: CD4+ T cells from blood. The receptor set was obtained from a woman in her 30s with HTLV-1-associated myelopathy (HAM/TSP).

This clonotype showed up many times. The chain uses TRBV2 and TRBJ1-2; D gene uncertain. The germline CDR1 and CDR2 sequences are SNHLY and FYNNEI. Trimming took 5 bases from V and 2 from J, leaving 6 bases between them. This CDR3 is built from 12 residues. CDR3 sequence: CASSQRNYGYTF. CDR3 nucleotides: TGTGCCAGCAGTCAACGAAACTATGGCTACACCTTC.

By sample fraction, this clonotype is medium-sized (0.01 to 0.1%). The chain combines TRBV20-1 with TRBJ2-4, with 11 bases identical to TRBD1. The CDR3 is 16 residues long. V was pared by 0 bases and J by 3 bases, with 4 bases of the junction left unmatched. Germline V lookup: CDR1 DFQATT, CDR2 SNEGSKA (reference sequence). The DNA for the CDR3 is TGCAGTGCTAGAGAGAGGACAGGGGGCTTCAAAAACATTCAGTACTTC. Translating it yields CSARERTGGFKNIQYF.

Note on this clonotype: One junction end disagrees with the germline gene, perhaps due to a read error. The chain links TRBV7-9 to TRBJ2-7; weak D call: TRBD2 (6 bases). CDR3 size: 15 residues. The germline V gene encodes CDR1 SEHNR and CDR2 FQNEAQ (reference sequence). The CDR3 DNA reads TGTGCCAGCAACTTAGCGGAGACAGAGTCTCACGAGCAGTACTTC. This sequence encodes CASNLAETESHEQYF. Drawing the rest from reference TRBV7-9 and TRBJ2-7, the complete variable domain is DTGVSQNPRHKITKRGQNVTFRCDPISEHNRLYWYRQTLGQGPEFLTYFQNEAQLEKSRLLSDRFSAERPKGSFSTLEIQRTEQGDSAMYLCASNLAETESHEQYFGPGTRLTVT.

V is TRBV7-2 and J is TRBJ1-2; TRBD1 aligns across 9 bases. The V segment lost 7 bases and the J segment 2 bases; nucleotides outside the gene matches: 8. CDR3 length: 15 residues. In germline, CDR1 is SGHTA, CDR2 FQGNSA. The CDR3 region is CASTSGGQGNYGYTF. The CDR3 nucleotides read TGTGCCAGCACATCCGGGGGACAGGGCAACTATGGCTACACCTTC.

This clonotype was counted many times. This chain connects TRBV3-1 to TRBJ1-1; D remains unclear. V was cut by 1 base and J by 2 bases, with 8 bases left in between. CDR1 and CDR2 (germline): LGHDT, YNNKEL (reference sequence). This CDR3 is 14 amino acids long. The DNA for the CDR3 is TGTGCCAGCAGCCAAGCGAGGGTTAACACTGAAGCTTTCTTT. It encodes CASSQARVNTEAFF.

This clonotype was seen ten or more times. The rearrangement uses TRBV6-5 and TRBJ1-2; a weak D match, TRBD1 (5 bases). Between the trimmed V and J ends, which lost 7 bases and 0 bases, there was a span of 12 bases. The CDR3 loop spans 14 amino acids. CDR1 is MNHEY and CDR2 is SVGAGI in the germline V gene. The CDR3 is CASNPRGANYGYTF. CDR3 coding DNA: TGTGCCAGCAATCCCCGGGGGGCTAACTATGGCTACACCTTC.

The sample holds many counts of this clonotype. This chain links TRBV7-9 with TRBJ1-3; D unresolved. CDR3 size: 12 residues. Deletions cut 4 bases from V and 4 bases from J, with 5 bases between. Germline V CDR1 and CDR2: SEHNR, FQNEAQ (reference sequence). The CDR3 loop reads CASSSTGNTIYF. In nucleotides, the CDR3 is TGTGCCAGCAGCTCCACGGGAAACACCATATATTTT.

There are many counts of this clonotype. The CDR3 protein is CASSLGTGDITIYF. CDR3 in DNA: TGTGCCAGCAGCTTGGGGACAGGGGACATCACCATATATTTT. This chain joins TRBV9 and TRBJ1-3; 10 nucleotides match TRBD1. With 4 bases clipped from V and 9 bases from J, the junction kept 7 bases outside the gene matches. This CDR3 has 14 residues. In germline, CDR1 is SGDLS, CDR2 YYNGEE.

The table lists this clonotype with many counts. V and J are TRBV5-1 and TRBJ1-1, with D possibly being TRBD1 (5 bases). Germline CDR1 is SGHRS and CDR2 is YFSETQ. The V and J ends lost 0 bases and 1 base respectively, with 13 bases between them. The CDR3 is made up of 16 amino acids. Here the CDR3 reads CASSLVGQGKNTEAFF. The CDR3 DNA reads TGCGCCAGCAGCTTGGTCGGGCAGGGAAAGAACACTGAAGCTTTCTTT.

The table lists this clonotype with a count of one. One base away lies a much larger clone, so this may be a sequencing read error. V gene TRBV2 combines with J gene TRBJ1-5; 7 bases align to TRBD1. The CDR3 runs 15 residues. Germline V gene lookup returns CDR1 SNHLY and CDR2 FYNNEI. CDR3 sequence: CASSARQGGTEPQNF. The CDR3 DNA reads TGTGCCAGCAGTGCTCGCCAAGGGGGCACCGAGCCCCAGAATTTT.

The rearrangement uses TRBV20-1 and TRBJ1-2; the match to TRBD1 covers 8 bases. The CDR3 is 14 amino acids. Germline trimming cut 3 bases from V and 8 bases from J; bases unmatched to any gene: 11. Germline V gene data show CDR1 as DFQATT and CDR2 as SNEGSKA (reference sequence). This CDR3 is CSARTLTGVRGYTF. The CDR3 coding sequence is TGCAGTGCTAGGACCTTGACAGGGGTTCGCGGCTACACCTTC.

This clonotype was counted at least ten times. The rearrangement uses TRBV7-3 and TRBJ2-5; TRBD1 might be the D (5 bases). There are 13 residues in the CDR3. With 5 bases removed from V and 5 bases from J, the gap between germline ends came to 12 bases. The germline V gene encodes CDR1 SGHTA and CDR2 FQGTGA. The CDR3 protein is CASSPGWGETQYF. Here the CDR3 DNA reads TGTGCCAGCAGCCCAGGGTGGGGTGAGACCCAGTACTTC. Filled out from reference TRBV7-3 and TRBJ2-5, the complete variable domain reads GAGVSQTPSNKVTEKGKYVELRCDPISGHTALYWYRQSLGQGPEFLIYFQGTGAADDSGLPNDRFFAVRPEGSVSTLKIQRTERGDSAVYLCASSPGWGETQYFGPGTRLLVL.

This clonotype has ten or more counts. CDR3 DNA: TGCGCCAGCAGCTTAGGACAGGGGGGTGGTACTGAAGCTTTCTTT. Its protein product is CASSLGQGGGTEAFF. The chain recombines TRBV5-1 with TRBJ1-1; 10 bases agree with TRBD1. This CDR3 spans 15 amino acids. With V trimmed by 2 bases and J by 5 bases, 6 bases remained unmatched. Germline CDR1 reads SGHRS; CDR2 reads YFSETQ.

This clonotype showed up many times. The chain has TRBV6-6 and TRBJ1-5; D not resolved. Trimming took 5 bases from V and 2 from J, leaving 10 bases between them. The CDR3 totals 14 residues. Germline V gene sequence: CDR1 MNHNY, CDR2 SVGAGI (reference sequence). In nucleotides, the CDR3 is TGTGCCAGCAGTACCCCTGCGGGCAATCAGCCCCAGCATTTT. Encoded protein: CASSTPAGNQPQHF.

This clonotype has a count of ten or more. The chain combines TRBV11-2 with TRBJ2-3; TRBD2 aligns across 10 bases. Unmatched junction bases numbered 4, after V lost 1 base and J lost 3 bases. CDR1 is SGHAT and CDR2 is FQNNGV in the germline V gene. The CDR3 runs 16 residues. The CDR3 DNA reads TGTGCCAGCAGCTTAGTCTTAGCGGGGGGAACAGATACGCAGTATTTT. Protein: CASSLVLAGGTDTQYF.

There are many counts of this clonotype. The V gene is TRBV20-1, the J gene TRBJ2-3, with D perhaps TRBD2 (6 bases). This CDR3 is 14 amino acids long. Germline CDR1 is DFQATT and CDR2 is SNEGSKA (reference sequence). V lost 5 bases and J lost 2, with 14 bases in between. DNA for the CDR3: TGCAGTGCTTATACTAGCCCCGTCACAGATACGCAGTATTTT. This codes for CSAYTSPVTDTQYF.

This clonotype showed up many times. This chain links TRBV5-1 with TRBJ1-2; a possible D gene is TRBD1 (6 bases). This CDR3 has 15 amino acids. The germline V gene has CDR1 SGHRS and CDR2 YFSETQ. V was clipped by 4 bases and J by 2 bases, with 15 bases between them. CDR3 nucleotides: TGCGCCAGCAGCCCCGGACAGACGGCAAACTATGGCTACACCTTC. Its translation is CASSPGQTANYGYTF.

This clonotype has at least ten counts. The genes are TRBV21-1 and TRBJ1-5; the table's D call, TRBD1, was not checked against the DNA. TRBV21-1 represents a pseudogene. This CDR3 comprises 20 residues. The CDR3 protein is CASSKGPGQGAIYSNQPQHF. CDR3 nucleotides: TGTGCCAGCAGCAAAGGTCCGGGACAGGGGGCAATATATAGCAATCAGCCCCAGCATTTT.

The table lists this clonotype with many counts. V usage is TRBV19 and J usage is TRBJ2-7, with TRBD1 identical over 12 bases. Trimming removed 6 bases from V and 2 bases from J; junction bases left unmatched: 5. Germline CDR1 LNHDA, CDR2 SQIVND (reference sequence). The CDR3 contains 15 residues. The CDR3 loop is CASRRGDRGPYEQYF. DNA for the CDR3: TGTGCCAGTAGGAGAGGGGACAGGGGGCCCTACGAGCAGTACTTC.

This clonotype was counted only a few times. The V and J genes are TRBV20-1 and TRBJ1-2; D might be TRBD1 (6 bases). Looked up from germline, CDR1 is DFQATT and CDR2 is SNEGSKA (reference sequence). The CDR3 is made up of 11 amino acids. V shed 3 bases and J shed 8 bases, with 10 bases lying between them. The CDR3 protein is CSASIRGGYTF. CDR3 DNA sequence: TGCAGTGCTAGCATCAGGGGCGGCTACACCTTC.